These T cell receptor beta chains were read from a single sample in a study of T cell responses to AZD1222 COVID-19 vaccine. Data came from immunoSEQ multiplex PCR; TCRdb stores just in-frame clones and leaves some out. Among about 180,000 clones, 88% were seen once, and the ten largest hold about 7.2%. Sequenced here: peripheral blood, sampled on day 0 of AZD1222 vaccination. These receptors all come from an adult in good health. Both conserved end residues are trimmed from each CDR3. Size is stated for part of the rows, as once, few or many counts, or as a class when the clone is expanded.

size,V,CDR3
NA,TRBV5-1,ASSSGTGSYNEQF
NA,TRBV9,ASSVGAGGNEQF
NA,TRBV9,ASSVEARGDGNTIY
once,TRBV7-9,ASSLDRDRGNTEAF
NA,TRBV4-3,ASSQALSYGYT
NA,TRBV6-5,ASTLTSGVKNEQF
once,TRBV15,ATSRDPGQQETQY
NA,TRBV10-3,AISVGSDSYEQY
NA,TRBV9,ASSAGWVARANYGYT
NA,TRBV3-1/TRBV3-2,ASSPSVGGRDEQF
NA,TRBV6-6,ASSYPQGGFEKLF
NA,TRBV28,ASSLPTGDLNVFRNQPQH
NA,TRBV10-3,AISDVVARGGTDTQY
few,TRBV11-2,ASSLGQGAAF
NA,TRBV3-1/TRBV3-2,ASSQARGTTGELF
NA,TRBV10-3,AISEKGNYGYT
NA,TRBV28,ASSPMDREWGEQY
NA,TRBV6-6,ASSYSLAGAGAQY
NA,TRBV28,ASTQLQASYNSPLH
NA,TRBV5-1,ASSSRTGGNTEAF
NA,TRBV7-9,ASSGVAGGQWNEQF
NA,TRBV3-1/TRBV3-2,ASSPRPSPPDEQY